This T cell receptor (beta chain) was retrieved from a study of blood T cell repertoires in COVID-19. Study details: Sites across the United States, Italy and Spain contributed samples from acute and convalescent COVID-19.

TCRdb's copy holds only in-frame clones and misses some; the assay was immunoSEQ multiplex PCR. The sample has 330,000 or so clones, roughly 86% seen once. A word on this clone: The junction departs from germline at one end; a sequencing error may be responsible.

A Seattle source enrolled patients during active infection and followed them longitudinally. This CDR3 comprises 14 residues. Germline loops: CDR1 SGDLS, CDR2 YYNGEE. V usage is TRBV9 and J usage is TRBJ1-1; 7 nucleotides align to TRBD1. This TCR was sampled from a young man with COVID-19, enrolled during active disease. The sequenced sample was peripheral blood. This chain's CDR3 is CASSLQTGNTAAFF. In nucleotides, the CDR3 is TGTGCCAGCAGCCTCCAGACAGGGAACACTGCAGCTTTCTTT.